This T cell receptor beta chain was sequenced during a study of shared clonotypes between healthy human individuals. The CDR3 extends over 14 amino acids. The germline CDR1 and CDR2 sequences are SGHTS and YDEGEE. The V end was cut by 0 bases, the J end by 2 bases, with 9 bases between. The assay was immunoSEQ multiplex PCR, and TCRdb's table has in-frame clones only and misses some. This table holds about 640,000 clones, about two thirds found once. The TCR comes from a woman aged 30 to 39 in good health. The rearrangement joins TRBV5-8 to TRBJ2-7; D is unresolved. Sequencing used memory CD4+ T cells sorted from blood. Documented subset: CD45RA-negative fraction. In nucleotides, the CDR3 is TGTGCCAGCAGCTTGGGTCCCGGACCCTACGAGCAGTACTTC. This codes for CASSLGPGPYEQYF. Together with reference TRBV5-8 and TRBJ2-7, the CDR3 gives the full variable domain: EAGVTQSPTHLIKTRGQQATLRCSPISGHTSVYWYQQALGLGLQFLLWYDEGEERNRGNFPPRFSGRQFPNYSSELNVNALELEDSALYLCASSLGPGPYEQYFGPGTRLTVT.